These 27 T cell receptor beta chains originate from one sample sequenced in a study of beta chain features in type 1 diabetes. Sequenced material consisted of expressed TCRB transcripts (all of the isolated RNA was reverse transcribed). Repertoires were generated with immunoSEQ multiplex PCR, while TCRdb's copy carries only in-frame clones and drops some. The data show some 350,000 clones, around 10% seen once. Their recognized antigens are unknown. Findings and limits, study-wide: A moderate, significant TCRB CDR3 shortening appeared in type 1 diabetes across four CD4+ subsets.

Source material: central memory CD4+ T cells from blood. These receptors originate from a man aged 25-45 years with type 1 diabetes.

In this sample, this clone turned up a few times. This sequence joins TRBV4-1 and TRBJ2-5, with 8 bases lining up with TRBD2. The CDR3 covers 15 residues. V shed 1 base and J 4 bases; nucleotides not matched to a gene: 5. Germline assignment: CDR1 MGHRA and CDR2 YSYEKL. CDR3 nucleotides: TGCGCCAGCAGCCAAGTGGGCCTAGCGGGAGAGACCCAGTACTTC. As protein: CASSQVGLAGETQYF.

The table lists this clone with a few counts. The CDR3 spells CASSSQPGSYNEQFF. Here the CDR3 DNA reads TGTGCCAGCAGCTCCCAACCCGGGAGCTACAATGAGCAGTTCTTC. The chain is built from TRBV11-2 and TRBJ2-1, with D perhaps matching TRBD2 (6 bases). Looked up from germline, CDR1 is SGHAT and CDR2 is FQNNGV. The ends were cut back, 4 bases at V and 3 bases at J, with 13 bases in the middle. This CDR3 is built from 15 residues.

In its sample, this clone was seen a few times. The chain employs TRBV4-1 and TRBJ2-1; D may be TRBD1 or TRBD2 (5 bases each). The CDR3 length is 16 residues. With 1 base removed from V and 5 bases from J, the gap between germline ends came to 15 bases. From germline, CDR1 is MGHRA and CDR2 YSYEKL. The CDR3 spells CASSQGSGTRNNEQFF. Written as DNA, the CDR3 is TGCGCCAGCAGCCAAGGCTCCGGGACGAGAAACAATGAGCAGTTCTTC.

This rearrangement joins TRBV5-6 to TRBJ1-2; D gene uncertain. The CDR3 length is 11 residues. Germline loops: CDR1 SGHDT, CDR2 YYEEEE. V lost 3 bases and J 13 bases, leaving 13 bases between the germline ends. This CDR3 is CASSWGRSGTF. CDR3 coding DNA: TGTGCCAGCAGCTGGGGTAGAAGCGGCACCTTC.

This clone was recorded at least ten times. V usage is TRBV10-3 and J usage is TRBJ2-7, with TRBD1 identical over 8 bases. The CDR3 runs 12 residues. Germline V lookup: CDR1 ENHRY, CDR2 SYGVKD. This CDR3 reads CVLRGLGGEQYF. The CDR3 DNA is TGTGTGCTCAGGGGGCTAGGGGGAGAGCAGTACTTC.

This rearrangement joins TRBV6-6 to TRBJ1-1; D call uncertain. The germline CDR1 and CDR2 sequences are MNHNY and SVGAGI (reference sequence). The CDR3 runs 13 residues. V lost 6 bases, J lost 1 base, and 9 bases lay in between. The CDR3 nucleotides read TGTGCCAGCAGGTCACAGTCGAACACTGAAGCTTTCTTT. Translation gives CASRSQSNTEAFF.

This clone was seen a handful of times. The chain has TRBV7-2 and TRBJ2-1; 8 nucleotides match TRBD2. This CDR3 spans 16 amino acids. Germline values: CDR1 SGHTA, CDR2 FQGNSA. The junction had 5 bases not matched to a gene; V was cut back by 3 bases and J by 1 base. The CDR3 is CASSFTSGYSYNEQFF. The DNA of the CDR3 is TGTGCCAGCAGCTTTACTAGCGGTTATTCCTACAATGAGCAGTTCTTC.

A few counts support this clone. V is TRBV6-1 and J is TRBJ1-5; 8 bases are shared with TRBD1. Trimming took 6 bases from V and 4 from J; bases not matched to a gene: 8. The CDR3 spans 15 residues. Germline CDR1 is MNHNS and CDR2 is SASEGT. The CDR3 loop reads CASSWGQVENQPQHF. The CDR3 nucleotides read TGTGCCAGCAGCTGGGGACAGGTAGAGAATCAGCCCCAGCATTTT.

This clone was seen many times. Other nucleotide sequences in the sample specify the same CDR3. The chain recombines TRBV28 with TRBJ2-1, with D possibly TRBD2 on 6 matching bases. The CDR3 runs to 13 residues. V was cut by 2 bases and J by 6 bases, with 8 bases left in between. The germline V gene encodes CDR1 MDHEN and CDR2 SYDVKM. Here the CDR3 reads CASSLTSRNEQFF. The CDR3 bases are TGTGCCAGCAGTTTAACTAGCCGCAATGAGCAGTTCTTC.

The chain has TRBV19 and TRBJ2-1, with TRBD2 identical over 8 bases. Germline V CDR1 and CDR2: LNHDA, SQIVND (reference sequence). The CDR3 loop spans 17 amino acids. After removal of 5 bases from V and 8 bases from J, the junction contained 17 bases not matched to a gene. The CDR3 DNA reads TGTGCCAGTAGTTCCTCCGGGGTAGCGGGAAGGTTGGATGAGCAGTTCTTC. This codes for CASSSSGVAGRLDEQFF.

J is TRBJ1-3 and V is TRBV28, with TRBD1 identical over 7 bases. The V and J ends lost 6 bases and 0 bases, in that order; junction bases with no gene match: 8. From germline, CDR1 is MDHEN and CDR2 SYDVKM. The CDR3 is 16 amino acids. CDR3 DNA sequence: TGTGCCAGCAGCCCCCCGGGACAGAGCTCTGGAAACACCATATATTTT. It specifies CASSPPGQSSGNTIYF.

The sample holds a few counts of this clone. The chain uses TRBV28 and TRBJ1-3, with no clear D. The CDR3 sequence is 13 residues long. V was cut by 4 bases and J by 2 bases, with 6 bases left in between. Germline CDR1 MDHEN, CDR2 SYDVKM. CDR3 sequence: CASSSLAGNTIYF. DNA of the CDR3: TGTGCCAGCAGTTCCCTCGCTGGAAACACCATATATTTT.

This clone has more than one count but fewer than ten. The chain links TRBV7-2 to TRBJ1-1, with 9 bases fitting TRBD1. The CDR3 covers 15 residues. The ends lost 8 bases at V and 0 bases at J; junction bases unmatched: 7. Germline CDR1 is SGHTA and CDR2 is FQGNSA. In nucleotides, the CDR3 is TGTGCCAGCGGCACAGGGGGCCCAATGAACACTGAAGCTTTCTTT. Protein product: CASGTGGPMNTEAFF. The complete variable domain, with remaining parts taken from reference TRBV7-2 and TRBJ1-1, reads GAGVSQSPSNKVTEKGKDVELRCDPISGHTALYWYRQSLGQGLEFLIYFQGNSAPDKSGLPSDRFSAERTGGSVSTLTIQRTQQEDSAVYLCASGTGGPMNTEAFFGQGTRLTVV.

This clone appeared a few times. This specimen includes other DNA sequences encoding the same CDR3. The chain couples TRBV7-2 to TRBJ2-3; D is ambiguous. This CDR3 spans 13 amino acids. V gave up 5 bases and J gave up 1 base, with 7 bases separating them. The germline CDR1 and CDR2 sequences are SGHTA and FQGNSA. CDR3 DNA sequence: TGTGCCAGCAGCCCGACGGGCACAGATACGCAGTATTTT. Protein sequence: CASSPTGTDTQYF.

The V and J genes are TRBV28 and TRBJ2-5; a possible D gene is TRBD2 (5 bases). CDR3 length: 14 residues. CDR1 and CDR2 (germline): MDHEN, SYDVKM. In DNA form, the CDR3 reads TGTGCGGCAACAGAGGACTCCACCCAAGAGACCCAGTACTTC. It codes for CAATEDSTQETQYF.

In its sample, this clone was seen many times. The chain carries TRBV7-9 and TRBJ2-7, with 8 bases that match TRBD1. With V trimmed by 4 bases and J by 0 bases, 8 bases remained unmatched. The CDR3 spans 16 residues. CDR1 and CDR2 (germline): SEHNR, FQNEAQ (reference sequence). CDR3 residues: CASSSPRGHASYEQYF. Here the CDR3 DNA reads TGTGCCAGCAGCTCCCCCAGGGGGCACGCCTCCTACGAGCAGTACTTC.

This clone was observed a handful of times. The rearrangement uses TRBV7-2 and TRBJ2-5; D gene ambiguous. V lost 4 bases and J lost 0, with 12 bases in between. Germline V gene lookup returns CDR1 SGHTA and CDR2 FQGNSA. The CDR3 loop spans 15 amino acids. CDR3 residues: CASSSGSSYQETQYF. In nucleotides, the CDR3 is TGTGCCAGCAGCTCAGGATCCTCCTACCAAGAGACCCAGTACTTC.

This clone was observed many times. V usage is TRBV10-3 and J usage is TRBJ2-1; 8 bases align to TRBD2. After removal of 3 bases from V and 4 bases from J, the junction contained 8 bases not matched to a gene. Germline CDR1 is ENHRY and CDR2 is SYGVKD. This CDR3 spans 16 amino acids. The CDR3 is CAISDQRGRVYNEQFF. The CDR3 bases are TGTGCCATCAGTGATCAGCGGGGGAGAGTTTACAATGAGCAGTTCTTC.

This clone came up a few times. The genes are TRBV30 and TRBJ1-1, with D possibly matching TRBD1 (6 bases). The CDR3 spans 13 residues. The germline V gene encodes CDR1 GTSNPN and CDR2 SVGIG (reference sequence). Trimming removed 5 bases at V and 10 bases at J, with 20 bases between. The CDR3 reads CAWAQLRGDRAFF. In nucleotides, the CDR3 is TGTGCCTGGGCCCAACTCAGGGGTGATCGAGCTTTCTTT.

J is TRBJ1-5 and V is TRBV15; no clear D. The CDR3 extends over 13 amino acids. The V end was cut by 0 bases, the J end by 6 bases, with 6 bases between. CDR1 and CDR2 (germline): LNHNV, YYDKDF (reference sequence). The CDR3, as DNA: TGTGCCACCAGCAGAGATTATTTTCAGCCCCAGCATTTT. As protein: CATSRDYFQPQHF.

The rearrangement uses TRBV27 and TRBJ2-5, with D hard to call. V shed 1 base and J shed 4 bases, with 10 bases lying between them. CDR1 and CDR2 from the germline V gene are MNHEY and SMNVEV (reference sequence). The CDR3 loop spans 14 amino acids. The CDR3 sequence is CASSLYGVSETQYF. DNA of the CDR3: TGTGCCAGCAGTTTATATGGGGTCTCAGAGACCCAGTACTTC.

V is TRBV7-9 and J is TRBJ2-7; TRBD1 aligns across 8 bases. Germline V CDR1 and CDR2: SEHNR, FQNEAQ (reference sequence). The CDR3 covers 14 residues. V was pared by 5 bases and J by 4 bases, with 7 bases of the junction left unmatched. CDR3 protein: CASSPGTGSYEQYF. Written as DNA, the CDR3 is TGTGCCAGCAGCCCCGGGACAGGTTCTTACGAGCAGTACTTC. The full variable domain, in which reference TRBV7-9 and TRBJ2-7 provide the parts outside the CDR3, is DTGVSQNPRHKITKRGQNVTFRCDPISEHNRLYWYRQTLGQGPEFLTYFQNEAQLEKSRLLSDRFSAERPKGSFSTLEIQRTEQGDSAMYLCASSPGTGSYEQYFGPGTRLTVT.

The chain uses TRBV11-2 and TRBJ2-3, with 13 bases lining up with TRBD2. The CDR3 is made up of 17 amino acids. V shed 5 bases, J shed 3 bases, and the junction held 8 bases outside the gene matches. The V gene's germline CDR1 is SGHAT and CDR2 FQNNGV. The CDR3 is CASSALGGLAGTDTQYF. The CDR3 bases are TGTGCCAGCAGCGCCCTGGGGGGACTAGCGGGGACAGATACGCAGTATTTT.

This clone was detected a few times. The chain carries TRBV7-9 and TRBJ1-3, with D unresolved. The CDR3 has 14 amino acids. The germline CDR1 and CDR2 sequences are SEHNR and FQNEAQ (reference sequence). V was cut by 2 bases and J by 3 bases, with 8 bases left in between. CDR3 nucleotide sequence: TGTGCCAGCAGCTTATCGGGGAATGGAAACACCATATATTTT. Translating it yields CASSLSGNGNTIYF.

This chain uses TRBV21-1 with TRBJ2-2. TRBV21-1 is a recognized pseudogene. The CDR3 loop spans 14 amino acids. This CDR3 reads CASSNGDGTGELFF. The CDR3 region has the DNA TGTGCCAGCAGCAACGGGGACGGCACCGGGGAGCTGTTTTTT.

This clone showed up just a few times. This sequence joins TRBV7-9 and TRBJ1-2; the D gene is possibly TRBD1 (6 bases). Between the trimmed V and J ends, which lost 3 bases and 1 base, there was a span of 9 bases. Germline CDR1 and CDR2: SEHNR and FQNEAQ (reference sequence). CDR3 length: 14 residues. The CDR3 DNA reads TGTGCCAGCAGCTTGGACAGACATAACTATGGCTACACCTTC. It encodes CASSLDRHNYGYTF.

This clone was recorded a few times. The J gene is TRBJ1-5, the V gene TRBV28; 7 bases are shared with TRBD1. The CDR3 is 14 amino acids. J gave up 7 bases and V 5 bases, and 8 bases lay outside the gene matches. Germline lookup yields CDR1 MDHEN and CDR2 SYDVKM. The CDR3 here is CASSPLAGGQPQHF. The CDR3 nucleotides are TGTGCCAGCAGTCCTTTGGCAGGGGGACAGCCCCAGCATTTT.